The 16 T cell receptor beta chains below come from one sample, sequenced in a study of cytomegalovirus exposure and HLA in healthy donors. Vbeta (60) and Jbeta (13) primers were used in the PCR. Profiling relied on immunoSEQ multiplex PCR, and the TCRdb table lists in-frame clones only, not all of them. The table has some 140,000 clones, approximately 80% seen once. The specimen sequenced was PBMCs. These receptors were collected from a man in his thirties or forties in good health and CMV-seronegative.

The V call is TRBV7-3, the J call TRBJ2-1, with D possibly being TRBD2 (6 bases). Between the trimmed V and J ends, which lost 5 bases and 8 bases, there was a span of 13 bases. Germline V CDR1 and CDR2: SGHTA, FQGTGA. CDR3 length equals 13 residues. The CDR3 DNA reads TGTGCCAGCAGCCCTCGAGGGGAGGATGAGCAGTTCTTC. This codes for CASSPRGEDEQFF.

This chain uses TRBV7-9 with TRBJ2-2; 9 bases map to TRBD2. Germline trimming cut 8 bases from V and 1 base from J; bases unmatched to any gene: 11. The CDR3 contains 17 residues. The V gene's germline CDR1 is SEHNR and CDR2 FQNEAQ (reference sequence). Here the CDR3 DNA reads TGTGCCAGCGCCGGACTAGCGTCAGGGCGGAACACCGGGGAGCTGTTTTTT. Residues: CASAGLASGRNTGELFF. Looking up the rest from reference TRBV7-9 and TRBJ2-2 gives the full variable domain: DTGVSQNPRHKITKRGQNVTFRCDPISEHNRLYWYRQTLGQGPEFLTYFQNEAQLEKSRLLSDRFSAERPKGSFSTLEIQRTEQGDSAMYLCASAGLASGRNTGELFFGEGSRLTVL.

The rearrangement joins TRBV29-1 to TRBJ2-3, with 7 bases fitting TRBD2. Germline V CDR1 and CDR2: SQVTM, ANQGSEA. V was clipped by 3 bases and J by 1 base; unmatched bases: 7. The CDR3 totals 15 residues. CDR3 sequence: CSVESTSLRTDTQYF. The CDR3 DNA sequence: TGCAGCGTTGAGTCGACTAGCCTTCGCACAGATACGCAGTATTTT.

The chain uses TRBV27 and TRBJ2-5; 7 bases fit TRBD1. V shed 2 bases, J shed 5 bases, and the junction held 11 bases outside the gene matches. Germline V CDR1 and CDR2: MNHEY, SMNVEV (reference sequence). The CDR3 has 16 residues. CDR3 DNA sequence: TGTGCCAGCAGTTTACGTCGACAGGGAGCCCCTGAGACCCAGTACTTC. Translated, it gives CASSLRRQGAPETQYF.

The CDR3 DNA follows: TGTGCCAGCAGATTTTCCATAGCGGGACTAGAGACCCAGTACTTC. Residues: CASRFSIAGLETQYF. The rearrangement joins TRBV6-1 to TRBJ2-5, with 8 nucleotides matching TRBD2. This CDR3 region has 15 residues. V shed 6 bases and J 4 bases; nucleotides not matched to a gene: 10. CDR1 is MNHNS, CDR2 SASEGT, per germline.

The chain combines TRBV5-4 with TRBJ2-3; possibly TRBD2 for D (6 bases). The CDR3 is 15 amino acids. Looked up from germline, CDR1 is SGHNT and CDR2 is YYREEE (reference sequence). V lost 5 bases and J lost 0, with 13 bases in between. This CDR3 reads CASSRGGTSTDTQYF. In DNA, the CDR3 is TGTGCCAGCAGTCGGGGCGGGACTAGCACAGATACGCAGTATTTT.

The rearrangement uses TRBV2 and TRBJ1-2, with 9 bases identical to TRBD1. CDR1 is SNHLY, CDR2 FYNNEI, per germline. This CDR3 has 13 amino acids. The trim removed 6 bases at V and 7 bases at J, leaving 6 bases unmatched. CDR3 amino acids: CASREGQGAGYTF. The CDR3 coding sequence is TGTGCCAGCAGGGAGGGACAGGGAGCTGGCTACACCTTC.

This clone was counted a single time. The genes are TRBV6-5 and TRBJ2-3; a possible D gene is TRBD2 (6 bases). The ends were cut back, 6 bases at V and 5 bases at J, with 15 bases in the middle. CDR3 length equals 14 residues. Germline V gene lookup returns CDR1 MNHEY and CDR2 SVGAGI. As DNA, the CDR3 is TGTGCCAGCAGGCCGGGACTCACCTTAGATACGCAGTATTTT. Encoded protein: CASRPGLTLDTQYF.

The chain joins TRBV27 to TRBJ2-7, with a weak D call TRBD1 (6 bases). This CDR3 region has 16 residues. Germline V gives CDR1 MNHEY, CDR2 SMNVEV (reference sequence). V lost 2 bases to trimming and J lost 4 bases, with 18 bases between them. The CDR3 DNA follows: TGTGCCAGCAGTTTAAGTCGACAGGCCTATGGGTACGAGCAGTACTTC. Protein: CASSLSRQAYGYEQYF.

The genes are TRBV5-4 and TRBJ2-1; 10 bases line up with TRBD2. V lost 4 bases to trimming and J lost 4 bases; unmatched junction nucleotides: 11. Germline loops: CDR1 SGHNT, CDR2 YYREEE (reference sequence). This CDR3 has 17 residues. CDR3 sequence reads: CASSNLAGGLKYNEQFF. The CDR3 DNA is TGTGCCAGCAGCAACTTAGCGGGAGGTTTAAAGTACAATGAGCAGTTCTTC.

V is TRBV2 and J is TRBJ1-5; D gene ambiguous. The germline V gene has CDR1 SNHLY and CDR2 FYNNEI. The CDR3 is made up of 13 amino acids. V lost 6 bases, J lost 2 bases, and 8 bases lay in between. For the CDR3, the DNA is TGTGCCAGCAGCCCGGAGGGCAATCAGCCCCAGCATTTT. Amino acid sequence: CASSPEGNQPQHF.

The chain combines TRBV6-5 with TRBJ1-5; tentatively, D is TRBD1 (5 bases). The CDR3 is 13 residues long. Germline V gives CDR1 MNHEY, CDR2 SVGAGI. V was clipped by 6 bases and J by 3 bases, with 9 bases between them. DNA for the CDR3: TGTGCCAGCAGCCAAGGACACAATCAGCCCCAGCATTTT. Translating it yields CASSQGHNQPQHF.

The rearrangement uses TRBV2 and TRBJ1-3; D is possibly TRBD1 (6 bases). The CDR3 has 18 amino acids. V shed 4 bases and J shed 2 bases, with 21 bases lying between them. Germline values: CDR1 SNHLY, CDR2 FYNNEI. This chain's CDR3 is CASSGIQRGRGAGNTIYF. The CDR3 DNA reads as TGTGCCAGCAGTGGAATACAAAGAGGCAGGGGAGCTGGAAACACCATATATTTT.

J is TRBJ1-5 and V is TRBV7-9, with D possibly being TRBD1 (6 bases). The V end lost 1 base, the J end lost 2 bases, and 12 bases lay between the germline ends. This CDR3 has 16 residues. Germline CDR1 and CDR2: SEHNR and FQNEAQ (reference sequence). The chain's CDR3 is CASSLENSGGNQPQHF. The CDR3 DNA is TGTGCCAGCAGCTTAGAGAACTCAGGGGGCAATCAGCCCCAGCATTTT. The whole variable domain, remainder taken from reference TRBV7-9 and TRBJ1-5, is DTGVSQNPRHKITKRGQNVTFRCDPISEHNRLYWYRQTLGQGPEFLTYFQNEAQLEKSRLLSDRFSAERPKGSFSTLEIQRTEQGDSAMYLCASSLENSGGNQPQHFGDGTRLSIL.

V gene TRBV2 combines with J gene TRBJ2-5, with 11 bases identical to TRBD1. The J segment lost 4 bases and the V segment lost 8 bases, leaving 9 bases of the junction unmatched. Germline V CDR1 and CDR2: SNHLY, FYNNEI. The CDR3 consists of 15 residues. The CDR3 DNA reads as TGTGCCAGCTCATTCTCCGGGACAGGGGGAGAGACCCAGTACTTC. Translating it yields CASSFSGTGGETQYF.

This chain joins TRBV28 and TRBJ2-1, with D possibly TRBD2 on 6 matching bases. Looked up from germline, CDR1 is MDHEN and CDR2 is SYDVKM. This CDR3 comprises 14 residues. Deletions cut 2 bases from V and 8 bases from J, with 13 bases between. The CDR3 DNA reads as TGTGCCAGCAGTTTAGCTTTGGGAGGCGATGAGCAGTTCTTC. Its translation: CASSLALGGDEQFF.